The next 26 T cell receptor beta chains were all read from a single sample in a study of patients and donors after allogeneic stem cell transplantation (dated by TCRdb to about 2020). Libraries came from RT-PCR. The sample was run on a NextSeq 550. The raw public data were reprocessed by TCRdb itself: fastp quality trimming at Q25, MiXCR clonotype calling, in-frame beta chains only. Merged by CDR3 protein, the rows form single entries marked with the most common genes and DNA. This sample holds roughly 960,000 distinct CDR3 sequences; roughly 18% were observed only once. In total, the top ten clones hold roughly 6% of the sample. Material: blood, either unsorted or a sorted T cell fraction (not recorded which). Receptor source: a human donor who was either an allogeneic HSCT recipient or a stem cell or donor lymphocyte infusion donor (not recorded which). It is not recorded whose cells these are; they may come from a transplant donor.

This clonotype was observed a handful of times. The chain combines TRBV18 with TRBJ2-7, with 11 bases fitting TRBD1. This CDR3 spans 18 amino acids. Unmatched junction bases numbered 11, after V lost 0 bases and J lost 4 bases. From germline, CDR1 is KGHSH and CDR2 LQKENI. The CDR3 is CASSPPMSPGQGAYEQYF. The DNA for the CDR3 is TGTGCCAGCTCACCACCGATGAGCCCAGGACAGGGGGCTTACGAGCAGTACTTC.

This clonotype was counted between two and nine times. The V call is TRBV12-3 or TRBV12-4, the J call TRBJ1-1, with D perhaps matching TRBD1 (5 bases). The CDR3 has 17 residues. The ends were cut back, 3 bases at V and 0 bases at J, with 17 bases in the middle. The CDR3 bases are TGTGCCAGCAGTTTGTCGGGGGTTTCGGGGATGAACACTGAAGCTTTCTTT. Encoded protein: CASSLSGVSGMNTEAFF.

The chain recombines TRBV7-6 with TRBJ2-1; D unresolved. The ends were cut back, 2 bases at V and 0 bases at J, with 14 bases in the middle. Per germline, CDR1 SGHVS and CDR2 FNYEAQ. The CDR3 consists of 17 residues. This CDR3 is CASSLTRAVGSYNEQFF. The CDR3 bases are TGTGCCAGCAGCTTAACTCGGGCGGTAGGCTCCTACAATGAGCAGTTCTTC.

This clonotype has ten or more counts. The chain combines TRBV7-8 with TRBJ1-4; D unclear. This CDR3 comprises 17 residues. CDR1 and CDR2 from the germline V gene are SGHVS and FQNEAQ. Trimming left V 1 base short and J 0 bases short, with 12 bases between. This chain's CDR3 is CASSLGVGTSTNEKLFF. The CDR3 DNA reads as TGTGCCAGCAGCTTAGGTGTCGGTACCTCAACTAATGAAAAACTGTTTTTT. Based on the CDR3 plus reference TRBV7-8 and TRBJ1-4, the full variable domain is GAGVSQSPRYKVAKRGQDVALRCDPISGHVSLFWYQQALGQGPEFLTYFQNEAQLDKSGLPSDRFFAERPEGSVSTLKIQRTQQEDSAVYLCASSLGVGTSTNEKLFFGSGTQLSVL.

This clonotype occurred a few times. J is TRBJ2-5 and V is TRBV30, with D unclear. The CDR3 consists of 12 residues. V was pared by 2 bases and J by 7 bases, with 11 bases between. Germline CDR1 GTSNPN, CDR2 SVGIG (reference sequence). Here the CDR3 DNA reads TGTGCCTGGAGTATCATAATGGGGACCCAGTACTTC. Translation: CAWSIIMGTQYF.

J is TRBJ2-5 and V is TRBV12-5; 8 nucleotides match TRBD2. This CDR3 region has 15 residues. The V gene's germline CDR1 is LGHNT and CDR2 FRNRAP. Unmatched junction bases numbered 8, after V lost 5 bases and J lost 3 bases. CDR3 in DNA: TGTGCTAGTGGTGAACACGGGGGGGCCGAAGAGACCCAGTACTTC. This gives the protein CASGEHGGAEETQYF.

The V call is TRBV4-3, the J call TRBJ1-2; 9 bases align to TRBD1. Trimming removed 3 bases from V and 8 bases from J; junction bases left unmatched: 7. Germline V lookup: CDR1 LGHNA, CDR2 YSLEER. The CDR3 is 14 residues long. The CDR3 nucleotides read TGCGCCAGCAGCCATCGCACAGGGGGCGAGGGCTACACCTTC. It encodes CASSHRTGGEGYTF.

The rearrangement links TRBV5-6 to TRBJ2-7; TRBD1 matches at 7 bases. The V gene's germline CDR1 is SGHDT and CDR2 YYEEEE. Trimming took 0 bases from V and 2 from J; bases not matched to a gene: 5. The CDR3 is 15 amino acids. The CDR3 spells CASSLGDRRAYEQYF. The CDR3 DNA reads as TGTGCCAGCAGCTTGGGGGACAGAAGAGCCTACGAGCAGTACTTC.

This clonotype turned up a few times. This sequence joins TRBV27 and TRBJ1-2, with TRBD1 identical over 8 bases. Germline V gene data show CDR1 as MNHEY and CDR2 as SMNVEV (reference sequence). Trimming removed 6 bases from V and 10 bases from J; junction bases left unmatched: 7. CDR3 length: 12 residues. The CDR3 region is CASSPGTGNYTF. The CDR3 DNA reads TGTGCCAGCAGCCCCGGGACAGGCAACTACACCTTC.

The V gene is TRBV12-3 or TRBV12-4, the J gene TRBJ2-2, with D maybe TRBD1 (7 bases). Trimming shortened V by 6 bases and J by 7 bases, and 21 bases separated the two germline ends. CDR3 size: 16 residues. The CDR3 DNA is TGTGCCAGCAGGATCGCATCCAGGGGGGATGGCGGGGAGCTGTTTTTT. It translates to CASRIASRGDGGELFF.

This clonotype occurred a few times. This chain uses TRBV19 with TRBJ1-1; 8 bases map to TRBD1. Germline V gene lookup returns CDR1 LNHDA and CDR2 SQIVND (reference sequence). The V gene end was trimmed by 4 bases and the J gene end by 3 bases; junction bases not matched to a gene: 7. CDR3 length equals 15 residues. CDR3 nucleotide sequence: TGTGCCAGTAGTAGCCTAGGACAGGGTCACACTGAAGCTTTCTTT. It translates to CASSSLGQGHTEAFF.

This clonotype was counted many times. CDR3 residues: CASSLAGIYEQYF. The DNA of the CDR3 is TGTGCCAGCAGCTTGGCCGGCATTTACGAGCAGTACTTC. The chain joins TRBV5-6 to TRBJ2-7; no reliable D call. The CDR3 extends over 13 amino acids. Germline V CDR1 and CDR2: SGHDT, YYEEEE. V was trimmed by 0 bases and J by 4 bases, leaving 8 bases between them.

The V gene is TRBV20-1, the J gene TRBJ2-1; D is perhaps TRBD1 (6 bases). This CDR3 has 13 amino acids. Germline loops: CDR1 DFQATT, CDR2 SNEGSKA (reference sequence). Trimming removed 5 bases from V and 7 bases from J, with 15 bases in between. The CDR3 sequence is CSAVARTVNEQFF. The CDR3 region has the DNA TGCAGTGCTGTAGCCAGGACAGTTAATGAGCAGTTCTTC.

This clonotype was picked up a small number of times. The chain recombines TRBV5-1 with TRBJ1-1, with TRBD1 matching 8 bases. This CDR3 contains 14 residues. The germline gives CDR1 SGHRS, CDR2 YFSETQ. Germline trimming cut 0 bases from V and 6 bases from J; bases unmatched to any gene: 4. CDR3 residues: CASSLGTGSAEAFF. The CDR3 DNA reads TGCGCCAGCAGCTTGGGGACAGGGAGCGCTGAAGCTTTCTTT.

This clonotype was found a few times. The CDR3 sequence: CSAPRLRSGAETQYF. The CDR3 region has the DNA TGCAGTGCCCCGAGATTGCGGTCAGGGGCAGAGACCCAGTACTTC. This chain links TRBV20-1 with TRBJ2-5; D perhaps matches TRBD1 (6 bases). The germline V gene encodes CDR1 DFQATT and CDR2 SNEGSKA (reference sequence). V dropped 6 bases and J dropped 4 bases, with 21 bases sitting between them. This CDR3 region has 15 residues.

Details on this clonotype: The junction and the germline gene differ at one end; a read error may be behind it. The chain carries TRBV12-3 or TRBV12-4 and TRBJ2-5; D perhaps matches TRBD2 (6 bases). The CDR3 has 12 amino acids. This CDR3 is CASSLSGVHRNF. For the CDR3, the DNA is TGTGCCAGCAGTTTATCGGGGGTCCATCGGAACTTC.

V usage is TRBV18 and J usage is TRBJ2-1; 7 bases agree with TRBD2. The CDR3 covers 17 residues. Germline trimming cut 5 bases from V and 6 bases from J; bases unmatched to any gene: 16. Germline V CDR1 and CDR2: KGHSH, LQKENI. In DNA form, the CDR3 reads TGTGCCAGCTCATCTTATAGCGGGTTGGGTAATTTCAATGAGCAGTTCTTC. Protein sequence: CASSSYSGLGNFNEQFF.

The chain uses TRBV15 and TRBJ1-1, with D possibly being TRBD1 (6 bases). This CDR3 has 14 amino acids. The V gene's germline CDR1 is LNHNV and CDR2 YYDKDF (reference sequence). Trimming shortened V by 1 base and J by 1 base, and 7 bases separated the two germline ends. Here the CDR3 reads CATSRGDKNTEAFF. The CDR3 region has the DNA TGTGCCACCAGCAGAGGGGACAAGAACACTGAAGCTTTCTTT.

V usage is TRBV7-8 and J usage is TRBJ2-7; D is ambiguous. Trimming removed 5 bases from V and 2 bases from J, with 10 bases in between. CDR1 SGHVS and CDR2 FQNEAQ come from the germline V gene. This CDR3 spans 13 amino acids. The chain's CDR3 is CASSHLMTYEQYF. The DNA of the CDR3 is TGTGCCAGCAGCCACCTCATGACCTACGAGCAGTACTTC.

Notes on this clonotype: The junction shows a germline mismatch at one end, possibly a read error. V gene TRBV7-2 combines with J gene TRBJ2-5, with 7 nucleotides matching TRBD2. Germline V CDR1 and CDR2: SGHTA, FQGNSA. This CDR3 is 16 amino acids long. The CDR3 region has the DNA TGTGCCAGCGGCTTAGGAGGGAGGGCCCTCGGGGAGACCCAGTACTTC. As protein: CASGLGGRALGETQYF.

This chain uses TRBV11-1 with TRBJ2-3; 12 nucleotides align to TRBD2. The CDR3 is made up of 17 amino acids. The V gene end was trimmed by 5 bases and the J gene end by 2 bases; junction bases not matched to a gene: 8. Germline values: CDR1 SGHAT, CDR2 FQDESV (reference sequence). CDR3 sequence: CASSLRRTSGVTDTQYF. The CDR3 nucleotides read TGTGCCAGCAGCCTTCGTCGGACTAGCGGGGTCACAGATACGCAGTATTTT.

This clonotype was seen a handful of times. The chain recombines TRBV11-2 with TRBJ2-1; TRBD1 aligns across 10 bases. The V segment lost 5 bases and the J segment 9 bases; nucleotides outside the gene matches: 10. The CDR3 runs 15 residues. Germline values: CDR1 SGHAT, CDR2 FQNNGV. The CDR3 reads CASSAATGGIGEQFF. The DNA for the CDR3 is TGTGCCAGCAGCGCCGCGACAGGGGGCATCGGTGAGCAGTTCTTC.

This clonotype has just one count. The chain recombines TRBV7-9 with TRBJ2-7; tentatively, D is TRBD1 (6 bases). Germline CDR1 reads SEHNR; CDR2 reads FQNEAQ (reference sequence). There are 12 residues in the CDR3. Deletions cut 7 bases from V and 6 bases from J, with 13 bases between. The CDR3 DNA follows: TGTGCCAGCAACACAGGGTATGGCGAGCAGTACTTC. Amino acids: CASNTGYGEQYF.

The chain recombines TRBV11-2 with TRBJ2-1; no reliable D call. V gave up 1 base and J gave up 6 bases, with 7 bases separating them. Germline CDR1 reads SGHAT; CDR2 reads FQNNGV. The CDR3 totals 13 residues. Here the CDR3 reads CASSLADLNEQFF. The CDR3 nucleotides are TGTGCCAGCAGCTTAGCGGACCTCAATGAGCAGTTCTTC.

This clonotype has only a few counts. The genes are TRBV5-1 and TRBJ2-2, with D unclear. The CDR3 consists of 15 residues. Germline V lookup: CDR1 SGHRS, CDR2 YFSETQ. Trimming left V 3 bases short and J 5 bases short, with 14 bases between. CDR3 DNA: TGCGCCAGCAGCTCCGTCGGACCCGGGACCGGGGAGCTGTTTTTT. Translation gives CASSSVGPGTGELFF.

The chain employs TRBV29-1 and TRBJ2-1, with 11 bases matching TRBD2. This CDR3 spans 16 amino acids. With 5 bases clipped from V and 0 bases from J, the junction kept 6 bases outside the gene matches. Germline CDR1 is SQVTM and CDR2 is ANQGSEA. The CDR3 spells CSVRGLAANSYNEQFF. Written as DNA, the CDR3 is TGCAGCGTTCGGGGACTAGCGGCTAACTCCTACAATGAGCAGTTCTTC.